This entry lists 18 T cell receptor beta chains sequenced from one sample in a study of OX40 agonist ivuxolimab in advanced cancers. Sequencing used immunoSEQ multiplex PCR; TCRdb keeps in-frame clones, though not all of them. Of tens of thousands of clones in the sample, about 80% were seen once. Sequencing was performed on CD4+ or CD8+ T cells sorted from blood, taken in a trial of the OX40 agonist ivuxolimab. All receptors come from an adult with an advanced solid tumor such as melanoma, head and neck, liver or kidney cancer.

The V gene is TRBV28, the J gene TRBJ2-3, with 10 bases fitting TRBD2. This CDR3 contains 13 residues. Trimming took 6 bases from V and 5 from J; bases not matched to a gene: 2. Germline assignment: CDR1 MDHEN and CDR2 SYDVKM. The CDR3 region is CASRLAGLDTQYF. The CDR3 nucleotides read TGTGCCAGCAGACTAGCGGGGCTAGATACGCAGTATTTT.

This chain joins TRBV18 and TRBJ2-1; TRBD2 agrees at 9 bases. V trimming: 5 bases; J trimming: 9 bases; junction bases outside the gene matches: 5. The CDR3 spans 13 residues. Germline V CDR1 and CDR2: KGHSH, LQKENI. CDR3 region: CASSFGTSSEQFF. The CDR3 nucleotides are TGTGCCAGCTCATTCGGGACTAGCTCTGAGCAGTTCTTC.

This clone was counted a few times. The V gene is TRBV11-2, the J gene TRBJ2-1; 12 bases are shared with TRBD2. Per the germline V gene, CDR1 is SGHAT and CDR2 is FQNNGV. This CDR3 is built from 15 residues. Unmatched junction bases numbered 10, after V lost 4 bases and J lost 12 bases. The CDR3 sequence is CASSWTSGTQVRQFF. The CDR3 region has the DNA TGTGCCAGCAGCTGGACTAGCGGGACCCAGGTCAGGCAGTTCTTC.

The chain carries TRBV19 and TRBJ1-4, with D tentatively TRBD1 (6 bases). This CDR3 contains 15 residues. With 4 bases removed from V and 3 bases from J, the gap between germline ends came to 12 bases. CDR1 and CDR2 from the germline V gene are LNHDA and SQIVND (reference sequence). The CDR3 DNA sequence: TGTGCCAGTAGTACCCAGGGGCCGCCTAATGAAAAACTGTTTTTT. It specifies CASSTQGPPNEKLFF.

J is TRBJ1-1 and V is TRBV7-8, with TRBD1 matching over 8 bases. Germline CDR1 and CDR2: SGHVS and FQNEAQ. V gave up 5 bases and J gave up 6 bases; unmatched junction bases: 8. The CDR3 is 14 amino acids. DNA of the CDR3: TGTGCCAGCAGCCATACAGGGGGATCGGCTGAAGCTTTCTTT. It specifies CASSHTGGSAEAFF.

This chain connects TRBV6-1 to TRBJ1-1; 9 bases fit TRBD1. This CDR3 comprises 13 residues. Germline CDR1 is MNHNS and CDR2 is SASEGT. The trim removed 4 bases at V and 6 bases at J, leaving 3 bases unmatched. CDR3 residues: CASSVRTGAEAFF. The CDR3 DNA follows: TGTGCCAGCAGTGTCCGGACAGGGGCTGAAGCTTTCTTT.

The chain links TRBV7-2 to TRBJ2-3; 11 positions match TRBD1. V lost 1 base and J lost 6; bases outside the gene matches: 6. Germline-derived CDR1 and CDR2 are SGHTA and FQGNSA. This CDR3 is built from 16 residues. CDR3 in amino acids: CASSLVRDRGYDTQYF. The CDR3 DNA reads TGTGCCAGCAGCTTAGTACGGGACAGGGGGTACGATACGCAGTATTTT.

The chain uses TRBV7-3 and TRBJ2-2; D gene uncertain. This CDR3 region has 13 residues. Per germline, CDR1 SGHTA and CDR2 FQGTGA. V lost 3 bases and J 5 bases, leaving 7 bases between the germline ends. The CDR3 DNA sequence: TGTGCCAGCAGCTTCGAACCGACCGGGGAGCTGTTTTTT. It codes for CASSFEPTGELFF.

The CDR3 here is CASHSPGQVHSEAFF. CDR3 in DNA: TGTGCCAGCCATTCCCCCGGGCAAGTACATAGTGAAGCTTTCTTT. The J gene is TRBJ1-1, the V gene TRBV28; D gene unclear. Germline loops: CDR1 MDHEN, CDR2 SYDVKM. The CDR3 spans 15 residues. V lost 8 bases to trimming and J lost 7 bases, with 23 bases between them.

The sample holds a few counts of this clone. This chain connects TRBV7-9 to TRBJ2-1; the match to TRBD2 covers 7 bases. Germline loops: CDR1 SEHNR, CDR2 FQNEAQ (reference sequence). Trimming removed 4 bases from V and 3 bases from J; junction bases left unmatched: 9. CDR3 length: 16 residues. As DNA, the CDR3 is TGTGCCAGCAGCTCAGGTGGGGCTAGCGGCTACAATGAGCAGTTCTTC. It codes for CASSSGGASGYNEQFF.

The V call is TRBV5-1, the J call TRBJ2-2; D gene uncertain. The germline V gene has CDR1 SGHRS and CDR2 YFSETQ. V gave up 4 bases and J gave up 0 bases, with 4 bases separating them. The CDR3 is 13 amino acids. CDR3 residues: CASSATNTGELFF. CDR3 sequence (DNA): TGCGCCAGCAGCGCGACGAACACCGGGGAGCTGTTTTTT.

The rearrangement links TRBV5-6 to TRBJ2-3, with TRBD2 identical over 7 bases. This CDR3 spans 16 amino acids. Germline CDR1 and CDR2: SGHDT and YYEEEE. The trim removed 3 bases at V and 0 bases at J, leaving 7 bases unmatched. The CDR3 DNA is TGTGCCAGCAGCTATTTAGCGGGTGCTAGCACAGATACGCAGTATTTT. Translated, it gives CASSYLAGASTDTQYF.

This chain links TRBV25-1 with TRBJ2-7; D might be TRBD2 (5 bases). The CDR3 runs to 11 residues. Trimming took off 8 bases at V and 7 bases at J, with 12 bases between the two ends. Germline-derived CDR1 and CDR2 are MGHDK and SYGVNS. CDR3 region: CASQLTGEQYF. The CDR3 DNA is TGTGCCAGCCAATTAACGGGGGAGCAGTACTTC.

This sequence joins TRBV27 and TRBJ2-7, with 13 nucleotides matching TRBD2. The CDR3 is made up of 15 amino acids. Trimming took 2 bases from V and 4 from J; bases not matched to a gene: 2. Germline CDR1 is MNHEY and CDR2 is SMNVEV (reference sequence). The CDR3 sequence is CASSLMGLAGYEQYF. CDR3 bases: TGTGCCAGCAGTTTAATGGGACTAGCGGGATACGAGCAGTACTTC.

This clone is medium-sized by share. This chain joins TRBV7-9 and TRBJ2-7, with 12 bases lining up with TRBD2. Germline lookup yields CDR1 SEHNR and CDR2 FQNEAQ (reference sequence). V lost 7 bases to trimming and J lost 0 bases; unmatched junction nucleotides: 4. The CDR3 spans 15 residues. CDR3 loop: CASTPGLAGSYEQYF. The CDR3 DNA reads as TGTGCCAGCACCCCGGGACTAGCGGGCTCCTACGAGCAGTACTTC.

Concerning this clone itself: Other nucleotide sequences from this sample produce the same CDR3. This sequence joins TRBV30 and TRBJ1-2; 7 bases agree with TRBD1. This CDR3 is 14 amino acids long. The germline CDR1 and CDR2 sequences are GTSNPN and SVGIG (reference sequence). V lost 0 bases to trimming and J lost 5 bases; unmatched junction nucleotides: 6. CDR3 in DNA: TGTGCCTGGAGTGTACGGAGGGGGCTATATGGCTACACCTTC. Protein product: CAWSVRRGLYGYTF.

J is TRBJ2-2 and V is TRBV30, with 9 bases lining up with TRBD2. Germline assignment: CDR1 GTSNPN and CDR2 SVGIG (reference sequence). V dropped 4 bases and J dropped 5; count of bases not matched to a gene: 5. CDR3 length equals 14 residues. The CDR3 DNA sequence: TGTGCCTGGACTAGCGGGATCCGTACCGGGGAGCTGTTTTTT. This sequence encodes CAWTSGIRTGELFF.

In its sample, this clone was seen once. V is TRBV19 and J is TRBJ2-1; D is perhaps TRBD1 or TRBD2 (5 bases each). Trimming stripped 7 bases from V and 5 bases from J, with 12 bases between. Germline V gene data show CDR1 as LNHDA and CDR2 as SQIVND (reference sequence). The CDR3 covers 13 residues. CDR3 sequence reads: CASTPGTNNEQFF. CDR3 in DNA: TGTGCCAGTACCCCCGGGACCAACAATGAGCAGTTCTTC.